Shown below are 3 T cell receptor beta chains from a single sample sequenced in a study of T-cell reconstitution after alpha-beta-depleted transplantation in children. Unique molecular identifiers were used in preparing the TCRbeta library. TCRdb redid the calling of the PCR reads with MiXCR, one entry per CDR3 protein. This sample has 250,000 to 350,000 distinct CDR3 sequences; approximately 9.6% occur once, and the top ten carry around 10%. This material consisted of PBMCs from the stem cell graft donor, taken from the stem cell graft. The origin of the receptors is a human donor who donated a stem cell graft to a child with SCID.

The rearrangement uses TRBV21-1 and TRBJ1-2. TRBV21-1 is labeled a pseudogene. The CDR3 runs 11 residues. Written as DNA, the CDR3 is TGTGCCAGCCCCGAAAGACATGGCTACACCTTC. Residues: CASPERHGYTF.

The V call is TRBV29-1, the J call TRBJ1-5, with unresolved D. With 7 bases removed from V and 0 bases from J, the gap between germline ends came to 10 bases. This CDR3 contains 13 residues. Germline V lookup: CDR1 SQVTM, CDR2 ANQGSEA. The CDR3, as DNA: TGCAGCGCCCTTTTCGCTAGCAATCAGCCCCAGCATTTT. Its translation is CSALFASNQPQHF.

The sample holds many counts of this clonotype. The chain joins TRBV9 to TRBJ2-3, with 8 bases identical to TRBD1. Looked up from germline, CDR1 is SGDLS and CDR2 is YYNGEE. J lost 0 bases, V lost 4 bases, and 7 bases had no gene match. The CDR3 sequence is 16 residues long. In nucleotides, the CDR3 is TGTGCCAGCAGCCCTCGAGGACAGGGAAGCACAGATACGCAGTATTTT. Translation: CASSPRGQGSTDTQYF.